The sequence of this T cell receptor beta chain was determined in a study of T cells after yellow fever vaccination. Study-wide points: The CD4 and CD8 compartments had a small share of their clonotypes in common.

After removal of 5 bases from V and 2 bases from J, the junction contained 9 bases not matched to a gene. The CDR3 runs 16 residues. This clonotype was seen many times. Its antigen remains unknown. TCRdb ran MiXCR on the 5' RACE reads and lists one entry per CDR3 protein. The sample contains roughly 63,000 distinct CDR3 sequences, 7.4% of which appear only once. The receptor comes from a man younger than 40 who received the YFV17D yellow fever vaccine. The source was CD8+ T cells sorted from PBMCs, collected 15 days after the yellow fever booster vaccination. The chain recombines TRBV12-3 or TRBV12-4 with TRBJ2-3; 8 nucleotides agree with TRBD2. CDR3 region: CASSPSTGGDTDTQYF. CDR3 nucleotides: TGTGCCAGCAGTCCTAGCACGGGAGGGGACACAGATACGCAGTATTTT.